The 16 T cell receptor beta chains listed next were all sequenced from one sample in a study of CD8 T cells in Susac syndrome (dated by TCRdb to about 2019). The library was prepared using the immunoSEQ multiplex PCR assay. RNA was extracted using the RNeasy kit, and about 0.5 to 1 ug of the RNA was reverse transcribed with random hexamers. TCRdb reworked the public reads: Q25 trimming with fastp, MiXCR clone assembly, productive beta chains retained. Rows are unified per CDR3 protein, each entry keeping the most common DNA and genes. This sample has around 170,000 distinct CDR3 sequences in its table, and 90% to 97% of those were observed once. 0.075% to 0.1% of the sample rests with the top ten. The sample was CD4+ T cells from PBMCs. These receptors were taken from a human donor with Susac syndrome.

This clonotype was recorded once. The J gene is TRBJ2-2, the V gene TRBV11-2; D is tentatively TRBD1 or TRBD2 (5 bases each). The V and J ends lost 5 bases and 5 bases respectively, with 18 bases between them. CDR1 and CDR2 (germline): SGHAT, FQNNGV. The CDR3 contains 16 residues. The CDR3 protein is CASSPPGTGITGELFF. The CDR3 DNA is TGTGCCAGCAGCCCCCCCGGGACCGGAATTACCGGGGAGCTGTTTTTT.

This clonotype showed up just once. The chain joins TRBV18 to TRBJ1-4; 9 bases align to TRBD1. Germline values: CDR1 KGHSH, CDR2 LQKENI. This CDR3 is built from 14 residues. The J segment lost 7 bases and the V segment lost 3 bases, leaving 3 bases of the junction unmatched. CDR3 protein: CASSPGTGTEKLFF. The CDR3 nucleotides are TGTGCCAGCTCACCGGGGACAGGGACTGAAAAACTGTTTTTT.

The chain recombines TRBV18 with TRBJ2-1; 14 nucleotides match TRBD2. Unmatched junction bases numbered 5, after V lost 3 bases and J lost 4 bases. The CDR3 totals 17 residues. CDR1 is KGHSH, CDR2 LQKENI, per germline. The CDR3 sequence: CASSPRTSGGSYNEQFF. The CDR3 region has the DNA TGTGCCAGCTCACCTCGGACTAGCGGGGGGTCTTACAATGAGCAGTTCTTC. The full variable domain, rest sourced from reference TRBV18 and TRBJ2-1, is NAGVMQNPRHLVRRRGQEARLRCSPMKGHSHVYWYRQLPEEGLKFMVYLQKENIIDESGMPKERFSAEFPKEGPSILRIQQVVRGDSAAYFCASSPRTSGGSYNEQFFGPGTRLTVL.

The chain uses TRBV12-3 or TRBV12-4 and TRBJ2-1; TRBD2 might be the D (5 bases). The V gene lost 3 bases and the J gene lost 3 bases, with 9 bases spanning the gap. This CDR3 has 14 residues. CDR3 residues: CASSLSSNYNEQFF. CDR3 nucleotide sequence: TGTGCCAGCAGTTTGTCTAGCAACTACAATGAGCAGTTCTTC.

CDR3 coding DNA: TGTGCCAGCAGCGACAGGGACGGGATGAACACTGAAGCTTTCTTT. This translates into CASSDRDGMNTEAFF. The rearrangement uses TRBV6-2 or TRBV6-3 and TRBJ1-1; 7 bases match TRBD1. With 6 bases clipped from V and 0 bases from J, the junction kept 7 bases outside the gene matches. Germline-derived CDR1 and CDR2 are MNHEY and SVGEGT. The CDR3 spans 15 residues.

This clonotype has a single count. The V gene is TRBV28, the J gene TRBJ2-7; possibly TRBD1 for D (6 bases). V was clipped by 8 bases and J by 4 bases, with 9 bases between them. Germline V CDR1 and CDR2: MDHEN, SYDVKM. The CDR3 spans 11 residues. CDR3 bases: TGTGCCAGCGTTGGACAGTACGAGCAGTACTTC. Encoded protein: CASVGQYEQYF.

The genes are TRBV12-3 or TRBV12-4 and TRBJ1-6; D is unclear. This CDR3 is 13 amino acids long. V gave up 3 bases and J gave up 8 bases, with 8 bases separating them. The CDR3 protein is CASSFRSDSPLHF. CDR3 in DNA: TGTGCCAGCAGTTTTAGGTCCGATTCACCCCTCCACTTT.

V is TRBV4-1 and J is TRBJ2-3; possible D gene TRBD2, 7 bases. Germline lookup yields CDR1 MGHRA and CDR2 YSYEKL. This CDR3 has 16 amino acids. Trimming cost V 6 bases and J 6 bases, with 22 bases left between them. The CDR3 protein is CASSSKGGALGDTQYF. In DNA, the CDR3 is TGCGCCAGCAGTTCCAAGGGGGGGGCCCTGGGGGATACGCAGTATTTT.

V usage is TRBV25-1 and J usage is TRBJ1-6, with 7 bases matching TRBD1. V dropped 2 bases and J dropped 4; count of bases not matched to a gene: 8. Per germline, CDR1 MGHDK and CDR2 SYGVNS. The CDR3 loop spans 17 amino acids. In nucleotides, the CDR3 is TGTGCCAGCAGTGAACTCGGCAGGGGGGAGTATAATTCACCCCTCCACTTT. Translation: CASSELGRGEYNSPLHF.

This chain uses TRBV5-6 with TRBJ1-2; D unclear. Trimming took 0 bases from V and 6 from J, leaving 3 bases between them. This CDR3 region has 11 residues. Germline CDR1 is SGHDT and CDR2 is YYEEEE. In nucleotides, the CDR3 is TGTGCCAGCAGCTTGGAAGATGGCTACACCTTC. Protein sequence: CASSLEDGYTF.

In DNA form, the CDR3 reads TGTGCCAGTAGTATAGATTCCGGAAGAGCAGCTTCACCCCTCCACTTT. This encodes CASSIDSGRAASPLHF. The chain employs TRBV19 and TRBJ1-6; D gene ambiguous. V lost 0 bases and J lost 9, with 15 bases in between. The CDR3 consists of 16 residues. Per germline, CDR1 LNHDA and CDR2 SQIVND (reference sequence).

The genes are TRBV11-3 and TRBJ2-5, with D hard to call. The CDR3 covers 14 residues. The germline V and J ends were trimmed by 3 bases and 4 bases, with 12 bases remaining between them. Looked up from germline, CDR1 is SGHNT and CDR2 is YENEEA. The CDR3 protein is CASSLGPRAETQYF. As DNA, the CDR3 is TGTGCCAGCAGCTTGGGTCCAAGGGCAGAGACCCAGTACTTC.

This clonotype has a single count. The chain uses TRBV3-1 and TRBJ1-4, with TRBD1 matching over 9 bases. V gave up 0 bases and J gave up 10 bases; unmatched junction bases: 15. In germline, CDR1 is LGHDT, CDR2 YNNKEL (reference sequence). The CDR3 is 18 residues long. DNA for the CDR3: TGTGCCAGCAGCCAAGAAGTAATCCCGGACAGGGGATGGATAAAACTGTTTTTT. Protein sequence: CASSQEVIPDRGWIKLFF.

This chain links TRBV30 with TRBJ2-7; D possibly corresponds to TRBD1 (6 bases). The CDR3 is made up of 13 amino acids. Germline lookup yields CDR1 GTSNPN and CDR2 SVGIG (reference sequence). V lost 4 bases, J lost 0 bases, and 10 bases lay in between. CDR3: CAWIRDTSYEQYF. Here the CDR3 DNA reads TGTGCCTGGATTAGGGACACCTCCTACGAGCAGTACTTC.

This chain links TRBV30 with TRBJ1-6, with D hard to call. CDR1 is GTSNPN, CDR2 SVGIG, per germline (reference sequence). V shed 0 bases and J shed 3 bases, with 9 bases lying between them. The CDR3 loop spans 15 amino acids. The CDR3 reads CAWSVMGFYNSPLHF. As DNA, the CDR3 is TGTGCCTGGAGTGTAATGGGATTCTATAATTCACCCCTCCACTTT.

J is TRBJ1-6 and V is TRBV3-1, with no clear D. Germline CDR1 is LGHDT and CDR2 is YNNKEL (reference sequence). Between the trimmed V and J ends, which lost 2 bases and 4 bases, there was a span of 21 bases. The CDR3 is 19 amino acids. CDR3 bases: TGTGCCAGCAGCCAACACGGTGGAGAGGGTAGGCTGTATAATTCACCCCTCCACTTT. Its protein is CASSQHGGEGRLYNSPLHF.